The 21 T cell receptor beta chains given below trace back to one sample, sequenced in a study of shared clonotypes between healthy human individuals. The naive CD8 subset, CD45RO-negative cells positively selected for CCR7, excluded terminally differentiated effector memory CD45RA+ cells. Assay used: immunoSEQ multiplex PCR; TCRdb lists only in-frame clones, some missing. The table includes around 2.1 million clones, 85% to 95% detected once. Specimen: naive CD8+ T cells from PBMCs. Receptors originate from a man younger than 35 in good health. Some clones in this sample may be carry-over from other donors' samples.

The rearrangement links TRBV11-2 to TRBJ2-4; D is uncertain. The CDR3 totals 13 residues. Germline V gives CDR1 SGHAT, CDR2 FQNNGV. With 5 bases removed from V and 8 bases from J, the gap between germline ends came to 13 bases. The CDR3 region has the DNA TGTGCCAGCAGCCGTGGATATCGGGACATTCAGTACTTC. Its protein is CASSRGYRDIQYF.

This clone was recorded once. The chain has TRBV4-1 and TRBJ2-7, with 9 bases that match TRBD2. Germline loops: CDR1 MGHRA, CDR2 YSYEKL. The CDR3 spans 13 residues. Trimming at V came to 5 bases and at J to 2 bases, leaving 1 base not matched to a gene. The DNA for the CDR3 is TGCGCCAGCAGCATAGCGGGGGCCTACGAGCAGTACTTC. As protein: CASSIAGAYEQYF.

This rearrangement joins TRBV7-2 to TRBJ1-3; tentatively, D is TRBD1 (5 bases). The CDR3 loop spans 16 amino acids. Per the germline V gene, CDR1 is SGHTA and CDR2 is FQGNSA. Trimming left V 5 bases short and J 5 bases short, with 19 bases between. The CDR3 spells CASSLEGGEARNTIYF. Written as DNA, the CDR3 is TGTGCCAGCAGCCTAGAGGGAGGGGAGGCAAGAAACACCATATATTTT.

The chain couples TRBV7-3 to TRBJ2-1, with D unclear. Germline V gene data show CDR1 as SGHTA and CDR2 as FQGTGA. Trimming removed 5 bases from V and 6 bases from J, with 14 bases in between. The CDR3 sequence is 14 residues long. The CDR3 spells CASSPPGASNEQFF. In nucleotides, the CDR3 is TGTGCCAGCAGCCCCCCCGGAGCGTCCAATGAGCAGTTCTTC. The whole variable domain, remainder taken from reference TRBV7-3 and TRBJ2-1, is GAGVSQTPSNKVTEKGKYVELRCDPISGHTALYWYRQSLGQGPEFLIYFQGTGAADDSGLPNDRFFAVRPEGSVSTLKIQRTERGDSAVYLCASSPPGASNEQFFGPGTRLTVL.

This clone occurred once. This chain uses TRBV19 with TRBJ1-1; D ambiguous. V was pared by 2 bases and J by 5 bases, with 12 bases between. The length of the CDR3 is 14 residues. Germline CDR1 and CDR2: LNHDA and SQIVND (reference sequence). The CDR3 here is CASSIRSLWTEAFF. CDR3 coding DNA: TGTGCCAGTAGTATAAGGTCTCTGTGGACTGAAGCTTTCTTT.

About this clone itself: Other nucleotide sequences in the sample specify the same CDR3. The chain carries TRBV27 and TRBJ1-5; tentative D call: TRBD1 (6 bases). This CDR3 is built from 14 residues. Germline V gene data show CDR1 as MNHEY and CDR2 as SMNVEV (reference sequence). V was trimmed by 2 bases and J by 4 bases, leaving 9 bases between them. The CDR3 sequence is CASSLQGSNQPQHF. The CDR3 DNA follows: TGTGCCAGCAGTTTACAGGGGTCGAATCAGCCCCAGCATTTT.

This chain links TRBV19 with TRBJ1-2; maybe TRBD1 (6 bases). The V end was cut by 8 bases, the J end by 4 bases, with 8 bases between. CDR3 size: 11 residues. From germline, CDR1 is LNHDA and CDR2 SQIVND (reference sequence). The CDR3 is CASEGVYGYTF. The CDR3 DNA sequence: TGTGCCAGTGAGGGGGTCTATGGCTACACCTTC.

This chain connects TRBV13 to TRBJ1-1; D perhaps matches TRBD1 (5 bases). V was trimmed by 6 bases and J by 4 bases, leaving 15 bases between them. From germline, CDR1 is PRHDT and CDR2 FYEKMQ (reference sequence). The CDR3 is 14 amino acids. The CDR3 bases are TGTGCCAGCAGGGGCGGGCCTGGGACCACTGAAGCTTTCTTT. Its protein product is CASRGGPGTTEAFF.

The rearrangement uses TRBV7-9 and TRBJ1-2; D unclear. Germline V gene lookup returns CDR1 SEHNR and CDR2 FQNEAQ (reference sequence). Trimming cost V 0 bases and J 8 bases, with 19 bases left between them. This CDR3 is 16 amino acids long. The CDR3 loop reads CASSLAPGKLWEGYTF. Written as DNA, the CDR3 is TGTGCCAGCAGCTTAGCCCCGGGCAAGCTGTGGGAAGGCTACACCTTC.

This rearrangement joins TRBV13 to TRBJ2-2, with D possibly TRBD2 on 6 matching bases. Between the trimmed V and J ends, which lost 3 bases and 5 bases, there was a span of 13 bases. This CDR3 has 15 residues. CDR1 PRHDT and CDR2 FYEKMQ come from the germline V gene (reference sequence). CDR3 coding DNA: TGTGCCAGCAGCTTCGGCCGGGACTCTACCGGGGAGCTGTTTTTT. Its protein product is CASSFGRDSTGELFF. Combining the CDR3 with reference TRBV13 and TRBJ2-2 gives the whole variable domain AAGVIQSPRHLIKEKRETATLKCYPIPRHDTVYWYQQGPGQDPQFLISFYEKMQSDKGSIPDRFSAQQFSDYHSELNMSSLELGDSALYFCASSFGRDSTGELFFGEGSRLTVL.

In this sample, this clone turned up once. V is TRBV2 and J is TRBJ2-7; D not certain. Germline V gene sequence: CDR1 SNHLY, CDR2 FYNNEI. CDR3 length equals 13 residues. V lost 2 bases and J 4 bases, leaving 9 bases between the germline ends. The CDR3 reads CASSEKLGYEQYF. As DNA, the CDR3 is TGTGCCAGCAGTGAAAAGTTGGGATACGAGCAGTACTTC. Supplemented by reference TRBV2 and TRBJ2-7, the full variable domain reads EPEVTQTPSHQVTQMGQEVILRCVPISNHLYFYWYRQILGQKVEFLVSFYNNEISEKSEIFDDQFSVERPDGSNFTLKIRSTKLEDSAMYFCASSEKLGYEQYFGPGTRLTVT.

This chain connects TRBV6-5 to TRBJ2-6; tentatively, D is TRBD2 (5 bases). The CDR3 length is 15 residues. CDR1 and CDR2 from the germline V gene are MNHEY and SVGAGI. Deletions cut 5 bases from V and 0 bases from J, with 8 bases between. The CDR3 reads CASSQDFSGANVLTF. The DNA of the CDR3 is TGTGCCAGCAGTCAGGACTTCTCTGGGGCCAACGTCCTGACTTTC.

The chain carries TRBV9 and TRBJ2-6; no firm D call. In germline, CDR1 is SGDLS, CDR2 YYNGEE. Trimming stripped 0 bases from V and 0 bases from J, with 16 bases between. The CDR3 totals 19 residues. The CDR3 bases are TGTGCCAGCAGCGTAGCTACTTTAGAAAACCCCTCTGGGGCCAACGTCCTGACTTTC. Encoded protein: CASSVATLENPSGANVLTF.

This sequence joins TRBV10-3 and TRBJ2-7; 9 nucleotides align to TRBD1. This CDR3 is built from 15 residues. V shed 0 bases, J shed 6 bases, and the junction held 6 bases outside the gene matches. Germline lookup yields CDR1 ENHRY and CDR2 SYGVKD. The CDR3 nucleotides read TGTGCCATCAGTGAGTCGACAGGGGGGAAGTCCGAGCAGTACTTC. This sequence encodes CAISESTGGKSEQYF.

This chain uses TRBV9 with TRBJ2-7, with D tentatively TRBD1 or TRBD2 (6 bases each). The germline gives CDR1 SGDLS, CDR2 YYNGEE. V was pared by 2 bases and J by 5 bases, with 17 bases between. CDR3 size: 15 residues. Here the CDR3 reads CASSVYREARNEQYF. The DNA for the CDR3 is TGTGCCAGCAGCGTTTACAGGGAGGCGAGGAACGAGCAGTACTTC.

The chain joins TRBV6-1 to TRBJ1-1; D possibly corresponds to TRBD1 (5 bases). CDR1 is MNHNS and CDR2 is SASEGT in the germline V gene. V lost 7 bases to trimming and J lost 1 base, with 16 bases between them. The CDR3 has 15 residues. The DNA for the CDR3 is TGTGCCAGCAAAGAAACCGGGACGGAGAACACTGAAGCTTTCTTT. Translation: CASKETGTENTEAFF.

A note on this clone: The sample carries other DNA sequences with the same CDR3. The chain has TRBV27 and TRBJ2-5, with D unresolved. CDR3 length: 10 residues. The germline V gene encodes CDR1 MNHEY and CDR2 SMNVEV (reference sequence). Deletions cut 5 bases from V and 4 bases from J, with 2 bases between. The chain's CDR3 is CASSLETQYF. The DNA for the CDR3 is TGTGCCAGCAGTCTAGAGACCCAGTACTTC.

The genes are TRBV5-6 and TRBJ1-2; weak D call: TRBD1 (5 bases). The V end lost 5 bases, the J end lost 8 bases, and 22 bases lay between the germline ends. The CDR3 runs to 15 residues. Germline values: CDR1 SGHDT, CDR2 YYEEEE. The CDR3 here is CASSRKRDPARGYTF. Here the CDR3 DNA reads TGTGCCAGCAGTAGAAAGCGGGACCCGGCGAGGGGCTACACCTTC.

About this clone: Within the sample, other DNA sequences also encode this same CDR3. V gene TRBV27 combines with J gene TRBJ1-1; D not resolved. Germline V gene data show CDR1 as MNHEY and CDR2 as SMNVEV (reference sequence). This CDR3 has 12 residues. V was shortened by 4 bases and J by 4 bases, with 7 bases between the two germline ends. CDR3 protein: CASSSTGTEAFF. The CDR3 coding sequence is TGTGCCAGCAGTTCGACCGGCACTGAAGCTTTCTTT.

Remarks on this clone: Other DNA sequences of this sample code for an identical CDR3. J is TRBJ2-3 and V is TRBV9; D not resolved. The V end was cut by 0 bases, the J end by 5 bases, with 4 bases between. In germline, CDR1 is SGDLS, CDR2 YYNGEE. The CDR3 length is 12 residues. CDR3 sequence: CASSVEGDTQYF. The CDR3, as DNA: TGTGCCAGCAGCGTAGAAGGAGATACGCAGTATTTT.

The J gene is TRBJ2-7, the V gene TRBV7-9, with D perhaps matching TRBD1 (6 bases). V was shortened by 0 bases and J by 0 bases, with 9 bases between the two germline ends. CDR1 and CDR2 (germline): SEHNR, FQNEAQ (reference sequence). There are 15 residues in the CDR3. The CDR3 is CASSLADSYSYEQYF. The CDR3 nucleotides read TGTGCCAGCAGCTTAGCGGACAGCTACTCCTACGAGCAGTACTTC.